A selection of T cell receptor beta chains follows, all from one sample in a study of blood T cell repertoires in COVID-19. Generated by immunoSEQ multiplex PCR, the TCRdb table keeps only in-frame clones and is missing some. Of 88,000 or so clones in the sample, approximately 85% were seen once. The sample consisted of peripheral blood. The receptors were sampled from a man in his 60s with acute or convalescent COVID-19. CDR3s include the opening cysteine and the closing phenylalanine or tryptophan. Fields, in order: D gene, clone size, V gene, J gene, CDR3 DNA, CDR3 protein. The D gene is left open where the match is weak. Rows give clone size only sometimes, using once, few, many, or a class for an expanded clone.

.	.	TRBV5-1	TRBJ1-1	TGCGCCAGCCAATTGGGAGGGTGGGACACTGAAGCTTTCTTT	CASQLGGWDTEAFF
TRBD2	.	TRBV4-1	TRBJ2-7	TGCGCCAGCAGCCAAGATGTAGCGAGGGCCTCGGGGGGGGCCTCGGACGAGCAGTACTTC	CASSQDVARASGGASDEQYF
.	.	TRBV12-5	TRBJ2-1	TGTGCTAGTGGTTTGCCCCCCGACAATGAGCAGTTCTTC	CASGLPPDNEQFF
TRBD2	.	TRBV9	TRBJ2-3	TGTGCCAGCAGCGTAGCGGGGGGGCCAGGGACAGATACGCAGTATTTT	CASSVAGGPGTDTQYF
TRBD2	.	TRBV4-2	TRBJ2-7	TGTGCCAGCAGCCCCAAGCATGAGCGGGGCATCTACGAGCAGTACTTC	CASSPKHERGIYEQYF
.	few	TRBV5-4	TRBJ2-7	TGTGCCAGCAGCTCTAAACTCGAGCAGTACTTC	CASSSKLEQYF
.	.	TRBV11-3	TRBJ2-1	TGTGCCAGCAGCTTAGATCTAGGGGCTAGGAATGAGCAGTTCTTC	CASSLDLGARNEQFF
TRBD2	.	TRBV29-1	TRBJ2-2	TGCAGCGTCCGCGTGGGAGGGACCGCGAACACCGGGGAGCTGTTTTTT	CSVRVGGTANTGELFF
TRBD1	.	TRBV27	TRBJ1-1	TGTGCCAGCAGTTCCCGAGACCTCCGACCGGGACAGAGGAACACTGAAGCTTTCTTT	CASSSRDLRPGQRNTEAFF
TRBD1	.	TRBV10-3	TRBJ1-3	TGTGCCACGTTCCGGGACAGAGGAAACACCATATATTTT	CATFRDRGNTIYF
TRBD1	.	TRBV19	TRBJ2-2	TGTGCCAGTAGTATAGCCGCGGGACAGGGGGCGCCGGGCACCGGGGAGCTGTTTTTT	CASSIAAGQGAPGTGELFF
.	.	TRBV2	TRBJ1-2	TGTGCCAGCAGGCGCAGGGTTGACTATGGCTACACCTTC	CASRRRVDYGYTF
.	.	TRBV29-1	TRBJ1-1	TGCAGCGGGAACAGGGATCGCGACACTGAAGCTTTCTTT	CSGNRDRDTEAFF
TRBD1	.	TRBV6-1	TRBJ2-5	TGTGCCAGCAGTGATGGACAGGGGATTCAAGAGACCCAGTACTTC	CASSDGQGIQETQYF
.	.	TRBV11-1	TRBJ2-5	TGTGCCAGCAGCCAGGAGGTCGAGACCCAGTACTTC	CASSQEVETQYF
TRBD2	.	TRBV6-4	TRBJ2-2	TGTGCCAGCACCCCTTTAGCGGGACCTTCGAACACCGGGGAGCTGTTTTTT	CASTPLAGPSNTGELFF
TRBD2	.	TRBV6-6	TRBJ2-1	TGTGCCAGCAACTTGGGGGCTAGCGGGAGGGCCACTGAGCAGTTCTTC	CASNLGASGRATEQFF
TRBD2	once	TRBV12-5	TRBJ2-7	TGTGCTAGTGGTTTAACGGGAGGGTCCGAGCAGTACTTC	CASGLTGGSEQYF
.	.	TRBV5-4	TRBJ1-2	TGTGCCAGCAGCCGGACAGTTAACTATGGCTACACCTTC	CASSRTVNYGYTF
.	.	TRBV11-3	TRBJ2-7	TGTGCCAGCAGCTCAAACTCCTACGAGCAGTACTTC	CASSSNSYEQYF
TRBD2	few	TRBV9	TRBJ2-1	TGTGCCAGTAAACTAGCGGGATCACACAATGAGCAGTTCTTC	CASKLAGSHNEQFF
.	.	TRBV5-5	TRBJ2-1	TGTGCCAGCAGCTCGCGCTTACCCCGCAATGAGCAGTTCTTC	CASSSRLPRNEQFF
.	.	TRBV13	TRBJ2-7	TGTGCCAGCAGCTCCCTCAGGGAACATCGCGAGCAGTACTTC	CASSSLREHREQYF
.	many	TRBV30	TRBJ1-1	TGTGCCTGGAAGGAGAACCGCGGCTTGAACACTGAAGCTTTCTTT	CAWKENRGLNTEAFF
TRBD1	few	TRBV4-3	TRBJ2-2	TGCGCCAGCAGCCAGTCAAGAGCGGGGACAGGGATATCCGGGGAGCTGTTTTTT	CASSQSRAGTGISGELFF
.	.	TRBV30	TRBJ1-1	TGTGCCTGGAGCCTTACGGACACTGAAGCTTTCTTT	CAWSLTDTEAFF
TRBD2	.	TRBV7-3	TRBJ2-5	TGTGCCAGCAGCCCGGGACTAGCGGGGGTGGAGACCCAGTACTTC	CASSPGLAGVETQYF
.	.	TRBV11-2	TRBJ2-5	TGTGCCAGCAGCTATAAATTTGAACATACTAAGGCGGAGACCCAGTACTTC	CASSYKFEHTKAETQYF
TRBD2	.	TRBV19	TRBJ2-7	TGTGCCAGTAGTAGGGGGGGTAGCTCCTACGAGCAGTACTTC	CASSRGGSSYEQYF